This TCR beta chain was recorded in a study of blood T cell repertoires in COVID-19. Turning to the study itself: Sites in the United States, Italy and Spain provided acute and convalescent COVID-19 samples.

In the authors' methods: By means of reference gene primer amplification, nucleated cell counts were estimated. Clones were read by immunoSEQ multiplex PCR, and TCRdb kept only the in-frame ones, dropping some. V and J calls plus clone size are reproduced from that table; the DNA served to infer D and trimming. This table holds 95,000 to 150,000 clones, around 84% found once. Residents of about two dozen US areas, aged about 18 to 89 years, made up the participants. The study counted Cohort 3 donors as recovered given two negative PCRs, clearance, or symptom resolution. The sequencing sample was made of PBMCs or T cells enriched from blood (not recorded which). The clonotype originates from a woman in her 30s who had recovered from COVID-19.

The CDR3 loop reads CASSDGLAGGDEQFF. In DNA, the CDR3 is TGTGCCAGCAGTGACGGGCTAGCGGGAGGGGATGAGCAGTTCTTC. The rearrangement uses TRBV6-4 and TRBJ2-1, with 12 bases matching TRBD2. J gave up 8 bases and V 2 bases, and 4 bases lay outside the gene matches. The CDR3 is 15 residues long. Germline V gives CDR1 MRHNA, CDR2 SNTAGT.